This T cell receptor beta chain was recovered during a study of T-cell memory formation after mild COVID-19. TCRdb called the 5' RACE reads again in MiXCR, with one record for every CDR3 protein. The sample carries fewer than 450,000 distinct CDR3 sequences, 20% to 25% recorded once. CDR1 and CDR2 from the germline V gene are ENHRY and SYGVKD. The germline V and J ends were trimmed by 0 bases and 8 bases, with 22 bases remaining between them. CDR3 length equals 17 residues. The sequence was obtained from an adult woman who had mild COVID-19 (a few samples of this study predate the infection). Cell type and time point are not known. The sequenced sample was PBMCs or a T cell subset sorted from them (not recorded which). The chain links TRBV10-3 to TRBJ1-2, with D possibly being TRBD1 (5 bases). The DNA of the CDR3 is TGTGCCATCAGTGAGTCGGTGGTTAGAGGGGCGAAAGGAGGCTACACCTTC. Protein sequence: CAISESVVRGAKGGYTF.